The clone carrying this TCR beta chain occurred once. The CDR3 covers 16 residues. Germline CDR1 reads SGDLS; CDR2 reads YYNGEE. V was clipped by 4 bases and J by 1 base, with 14 bases between them. Profiling relied on immunoSEQ multiplex PCR, and the TCRdb table lists in-frame clones only, not all of them. Of 410 or so clones in the sample, about 83% were seen once. The data originate from a study of the immune and genomic landscape of osteosarcoma. The TCR originated in a woman under 30 with osteosarcoma. The sequencing input was tumor tissue from a local recurrence in the humerus. The chain recombines TRBV9 with TRBJ2-2; either TRBD1 or TRBD2 may fit D (6 bases each). CDR3 nucleotides: TGTGCCAGCAGCTCTAGGGGGGCAGGGAACACCGGGGAGCTGTTTTTT. It is translated as CASSSRGAGNTGELFF.